The clone carrying this TCR beta chain showed up just a few times. The antigen is unknown. The sample comes from a study of beta chain features in type 1 diabetes. Based on CD45RO/CCR7/CD25/CD127/CD95/CD27, CD4+ regulatory, stem cell-like memory, naive and central memory cells were sorted. Without exception, sorted populations had purity beyond 95%. J lost 8 bases, V lost 6 bases, and 10 bases had no gene match. The CDR3 contains 13 residues. Germline loops: CDR1 SQVTM, CDR2 ANQGSEA. Findings and caveats of the study: A moderate, significant TCRB CDR3 shortening appeared in type 1 diabetes across four CD4+ subsets.

As every portion of the isolated RNA was reverse transcribed, the sequencing read expressed TCRB transcripts. TCRdb keeps only in-frame clones here, not all; method: immunoSEQ multiplex PCR. This sample carries over 20,000 clones, 40% to 60% of them seen once, and the ten largest clones take 0.3% to 0.35%. The sample comprised stem cell memory CD4+ T cells from blood. V gene TRBV29-1 combines with J gene TRBJ1-2, with 9 bases aligning to TRBD1. This clonotype was obtained from a young man with type 1 diabetes. CDR3 protein: CSVDQGQGEGYTF. Here the CDR3 DNA reads TGCAGCGTCGACCAGGGACAGGGTGAGGGCTACACCTTC. Complete variable domain (other parts from reference TRBV29-1 and TRBJ1-2): SAVISQKPSRDICQRGTSLTIQCQVDSQVTMMFWYRQQPGQSLTLIATANQGSEATYESGFVIDKFPISRPNLTFSTLTVSNMSPEDSSIYLCSVDQGQGEGYTFGSGTRLTVV.